Each of the 2 T cell receptor beta chains below was sequenced from the same sample in a study of Graves' ophthalmopathy and Graves' hyperthyroidism. The authors amplified TCR beta CDR3 regions, and they did so from RNA transcripts for repertoire sequencing. Amplification began with first-round RT-PCR using HTBI primers, then second-round multiplex PCR was performed. TCRdb re-analysed the multiplex PCR reads in MiXCR, keeping a single row per CDR3 protein. The sample shows about 160,000 distinct CDR3 sequences, under 40% of them seen only once. Sequences were obtained from peripheral blood. The source of these receptors is a woman aged 40 to 50 with Graves' ophthalmopathy.

In its sample, this clonotype was seen many times. The chain recombines TRBV5-1 with TRBJ1-1; D gene uncertain. Germline V gene sequence: CDR1 SGHRS, CDR2 YFSETQ. Trimming pared 1 base from V and 10 bases from J, leaving 20 bases between. CDR3 length: 15 residues. For the CDR3, the DNA is TGCGCCAGCAGCTTGACGGGTACCGCACAGCAGGTAGCTTTCTTT. It specifies CASSLTGTAQQVAFF.

The chain employs TRBV6-1 and TRBJ1-2; perhaps TRBD1 as D (6 bases). CDR1 and CDR2 (germline): MNHNS, SASEGT. The CDR3 contains 14 residues. The V and J ends lost 2 bases and 7 bases respectively, with 14 bases between them. CDR3 nucleotide sequence: TGTGCCAGCAGTGAAATTTGGGGAGGGGGTGGCTACACCTTC. This sequence encodes CASSEIWGGGGYTF.